One sample yielded the 5 T cell receptor beta chains listed below, sequenced in a study of cytotoxic CD8 clonotypes in ibrutinib-treated CLL. TCRdb keeps only in-frame clones here, not all; method: immunoSEQ multiplex PCR. The repertoire holds about 150,000 clones, with 79% as singletons. The sequences come from PBMCs, collected after 12 months of ibrutinib treatment. The receptors were gathered from a human donor with chronic lymphocytic leukemia.

The chain recombines TRBV5-1 with TRBJ2-1; 9 bases are shared with TRBD2. The germline V gene has CDR1 SGHRS and CDR2 YFSETQ. The J segment lost 6 bases and the V segment lost 3 bases, leaving 1 base of the junction unmatched. This CDR3 comprises 13 residues. CDR3 sequence reads: CASSWTSVNEQFF. The CDR3 bases are TGCGCCAGCAGCTGGACTAGCGTCAATGAGCAGTTCTTC.

This clone was detected a few times. CDR3 region: CASSISGVMNTEAFF. In nucleotides, the CDR3 is TGTGCCAGTAGTATAAGCGGGGTCATGAACACTGAAGCTTTCTTT. The chain links TRBV19 to TRBJ1-1; the D is unclear. V lost 2 bases to trimming and J lost 0 bases, with 10 bases between them. This CDR3 is 15 amino acids long. Germline V lookup: CDR1 LNHDA, CDR2 SQIVND (reference sequence).

The chain is built from TRBV27 and TRBJ1-1; TRBD1 is a possible D gene (6 bases). This CDR3 spans 15 amino acids. Trimming stripped 6 bases from V and 2 bases from J, with 16 bases between. Germline lookup yields CDR1 MNHEY and CDR2 SMNVEV (reference sequence). CDR3 DNA sequence: TGTGCCAGCAGCTCCCTGGTGGACAGTAACACTGAAGCTTTCTTT. Translating gives CASSSLVDSNTEAFF.

The genes are TRBV4-1 and TRBJ2-7; TRBD1 agrees at 10 bases. Germline loops: CDR1 MGHRA, CDR2 YSYEKL. The CDR3 has 16 amino acids. The V gene end was trimmed by 1 base and the J gene end by 2 bases; junction bases not matched to a gene: 5. CDR3 region: CASSQVGTGVAYEQYF. In DNA, the CDR3 is TGCGCCAGCAGCCAAGTAGGGACAGGGGTCGCCTACGAGCAGTACTTC.

The chain joins TRBV20-1 to TRBJ2-1; D remains unclear. This CDR3 comprises 10 residues. V lost 8 bases to trimming and J lost 10 bases, with 12 bases between them. Per the germline V gene, CDR1 is DFQATT and CDR2 is SNEGSKA (reference sequence). CDR3 nucleotides: TGCAGTCCCTCTTACGGGGAGCAGTTCTTC. Protein: CSPSYGEQFF.